A single sample gave rise to the 27 T cell receptor beta chains below, sequenced in a study of T cell repertoires in cytomegalovirus infection. TCRdb independently ran MiXCR on the reads; one entry per CDR3 protein. The data contain some 150,000 distinct CDR3 sequences, 6.5% of them singletons. The sequencing sample was made of PBMCs. These receptor sequences come from a human donor in good health (CMV status not recorded). Some clones in this sample may be carry-over from other donors' samples.

Of note for this clonotype: This may be a read error, as it is one base from a much larger clone. The chain is built from TRBV7-2 and TRBJ1-3; D is ambiguous. Germline V gene sequence: CDR1 SGHTA, CDR2 FQGNSA. The CDR3 runs to 16 residues. The CDR3 loop is CASSSGGPYSGITIYF. The CDR3 DNA is TGTGCCAGCAGTTCTGGAGGTCCTTACTCTGGAATCACCATATATTTT.

The V call is TRBV25-1, the J call TRBJ1-1; a possible D gene is TRBD1 (5 bases). In germline, CDR1 is MGHDK, CDR2 SYGVNS. Trimming stripped 2 bases from V and 4 bases from J, with 11 bases between. The CDR3 is 14 amino acids. The CDR3 loop is CASSEAMQGTEAFF. The CDR3 DNA reads as TGTGCCAGCAGTGAAGCTATGCAGGGCACTGAAGCTTTCTTT. The full variable domain, completed using reference TRBV25-1 and TRBJ1-1, is EADIYQTPRYLVIGTGKKITLECSQTMGHDKMYWYQQDPGMELHLIHYSYGVNSTEKGDLSSESTVSRIRTEHFPLTLESARPSHTSQYLCASSEAMQGTEAFFGQGTRLTVV.

This clonotype was found many times. The rearrangement links TRBV10-3 to TRBJ1-4; 7 bases fit TRBD1. The CDR3 loop spans 15 amino acids. Trimming took 2 bases from V and 7 from J; bases not matched to a gene: 7. In germline, CDR1 is ENHRY, CDR2 SYGVKD. CDR3 amino acids: CAISEGRGGVEKLFF. The CDR3 nucleotides read TGTGCCATCAGTGAGGGGCGAGGGGGCGTTGAAAAACTGTTTTTT.

V gene TRBV6-2 or TRBV6-3 combines with J gene TRBJ2-5; weak D call: TRBD2 (6 bases). CDR1 is MNHEY and CDR2 is SVGEGT in the germline V gene. V was trimmed by 8 bases and J by 5 bases, leaving 12 bases between them. The CDR3 spans 12 residues. For the CDR3, the DNA is TGTGCCAGCTCTGCGGGGATGGAGACCCAGTACTTC. Amino acids: CASSAGMETQYF.

At least ten counts were recorded for this clonotype. The chain carries TRBV7-2 and TRBJ2-1; unclear D gene. Between the trimmed V and J ends, which lost 2 bases and 10 bases, there was a span of 6 bases. In germline, CDR1 is SGHTA, CDR2 FQGNSA. This CDR3 has 11 residues. The CDR3 nucleotides read TGTGCCAGCAGCTTATACGTGGAGCAGTTCTTC. Translation gives CASSLYVEQFF.

V and J are TRBV2 and TRBJ2-1, with 14 bases identical to TRBD2. V gave up 5 bases and J gave up 9 bases; unmatched junction bases: 6. Germline assignment: CDR1 SNHLY and CDR2 FYNNEI. The CDR3 has 15 residues. The CDR3 region is CASSRLAGGPIEQFF. For the CDR3, the DNA is TGTGCCAGCAGTCGACTAGCGGGGGGGCCGATTGAGCAGTTCTTC.

This clonotype was seen a few times. This rearrangement joins TRBV7-9 to TRBJ2-2; D is unclear. This CDR3 region has 14 residues. The V and J ends lost 6 bases and 4 bases respectively, with 12 bases between them. Germline loops: CDR1 SEHNR, CDR2 FQNEAQ (reference sequence). The CDR3 DNA is TGTGCCAGCAGGGACGCAGACGGCACCGGGGAGCTGTTTTTT. The encoded protein is CASRDADGTGELFF.

V usage is TRBV5-1 and J usage is TRBJ2-7; 10 bases are shared with TRBD1. With V trimmed by 4 bases and J by 2 bases, 6 bases remained unmatched. The CDR3 runs 15 residues. Germline V gene lookup returns CDR1 SGHRS and CDR2 YFSETQ. This chain's CDR3 is CASSGQGTGAYEQYF. In nucleotides, the CDR3 is TGCGCCAGCAGCGGGCAGGGGACAGGGGCCTACGAGCAGTACTTC.

This clonotype was seen more than once but under ten times. The chain uses TRBV5-5 and TRBJ1-3; D gene ambiguous. Germline V gives CDR1 SGHKS, CDR2 YYEKEE (reference sequence). The CDR3 extends over 13 amino acids. Trimming shortened V by 2 bases and J by 3 bases, and 6 bases separated the two germline ends. In DNA, the CDR3 is TGTGCCAGCAGCTTCCGGGATGGAAACACCATATATTTT. Translation: CASSFRDGNTIYF.

This clonotype was seen at least ten times. The V and J genes are TRBV18 and TRBJ2-2, with TRBD2 as a possible D gene (6 bases). The ends were cut back, 3 bases at V and 4 bases at J, with 18 bases in the middle. This CDR3 spans 17 amino acids. CDR1 is KGHSH, CDR2 LQKENI, per germline. The CDR3 loop is CASSPGTRQGSTGELFF. Written as DNA, the CDR3 is TGTGCCAGCTCACCCGGGACTCGGCAGGGAAGCACCGGGGAGCTGTTTTTT.

This rearrangement joins TRBV10-3 to TRBJ2-7, with a tentative D call TRBD2 (6 bases). V lost 9 bases, J lost 2 bases, and 11 bases lay in between. The CDR3 extends over 12 amino acids. From germline, CDR1 is ENHRY and CDR2 SYGVKD. This CDR3 reads CAISSDAYEQYF. The CDR3 DNA sequence: TGTGCCATTTCTAGCGACGCCTACGAGCAGTACTTC.

This clonotype occurred many times. V and J are TRBV20-1 and TRBJ1-2; TRBD1 matches 9 bases. The V gene's germline CDR1 is DFQATT and CDR2 SNEGSKA (reference sequence). Germline trimming cut 6 bases from V and 7 bases from J; bases unmatched to any gene: 12. The CDR3 extends over 14 amino acids. The CDR3 loop reads CSATQGQGKGGYTF. In nucleotides, the CDR3 is TGCAGTGCCACACAAGGACAGGGGAAAGGTGGCTACACCTTC.

This clonotype was found many times. The chain uses TRBV29-1 and TRBJ2-7; 7 bases align to TRBD1. CDR1 SQVTM and CDR2 ANQGSEA come from the germline V gene. The V segment lost 6 bases and the J segment 3 bases; nucleotides outside the gene matches: 5. The CDR3 loop spans 12 amino acids. For the CDR3, the DNA is TGCAGCGTCCGGGACAGCCTCTACGAGCAGTACTTC. The encoded protein is CSVRDSLYEQYF.

This clonotype was seen at least ten times. V is TRBV19 and J is TRBJ2-3; D gene ambiguous. V was clipped by 5 bases and J by 1 base, with 19 bases between them. The V gene's germline CDR1 is LNHDA and CDR2 SQIVND (reference sequence). The CDR3 contains 17 residues. The CDR3 DNA is TGTGCCAGTAGTCCAACTCGGCCCCGTCCCGGCACAGATACGCAGTATTTT. It codes for CASSPTRPRPGTDTQYF.

The sample holds a few counts of this clonotype. The rearrangement uses TRBV27 and TRBJ2-1; TRBD2 is a possible D gene (6 bases). V lost 0 bases, J lost 7 bases, and 13 bases lay in between. The length of the CDR3 is 15 residues. CDR1 and CDR2 from the germline V gene are MNHEY and SMNVEV (reference sequence). CDR3 in DNA: TGTGCCAGCAGTTTATCTGGAAGGACTAAAAATGAGCAGTTCTTC. Amino acids: CASSLSGRTKNEQFF.

This clonotype was observed at least ten times. The V and J genes are TRBV6-6 and TRBJ1-1; 8 positions agree with TRBD1. Germline V gene lookup returns CDR1 MNHNY and CDR2 SVGAGI (reference sequence). This CDR3 has 15 residues. V dropped 4 bases and J dropped 1; count of bases not matched to a gene: 5. The CDR3 loop is CASSLMTGANTEAFF. CDR3 nucleotide sequence: TGTGCCAGCAGTTTAATGACAGGGGCGAACACTGAAGCTTTCTTT.

This chain joins TRBV29-1 and TRBJ2-7; the D gene could be TRBD1 or TRBD2 (5 bases each). The CDR3 totals 14 residues. V was pared by 2 bases and J by 4 bases, with 15 bases between. Germline values: CDR1 SQVTM, CDR2 ANQGSEA. As DNA, the CDR3 is TGCAGCGTTGAATTGGGGGAAGAACGGTACGAGCAGTACTTC. It specifies CSVELGEERYEQYF.

This clonotype has just a few counts. The chain employs TRBV6-2 or TRBV6-3 and TRBJ2-1, with D hard to call. The CDR3 is 13 amino acids. Trimming removed 4 bases at V and 5 bases at J, with 9 bases between. Germline V gene data show CDR1 as MNHEY and CDR2 as SVGEGT. CDR3 in amino acids: CASSSGANNEQFF. CDR3 DNA: TGTGCCAGCAGTTCCGGCGCGAACAATGAGCAGTTCTTC.

The V gene is TRBV13, the J gene TRBJ2-1; no firm D call. CDR1 is PRHDT and CDR2 is FYEKMQ in the germline V gene (reference sequence). The CDR3 spans 14 residues. The V and J ends lost 3 bases and 1 base respectively, with 7 bases between them. The CDR3 reads CASSLAASYNEQFF. In nucleotides, the CDR3 is TGTGCCAGCAGCTTGGCTGCATCCTACAATGAGCAGTTCTTC.

This clonotype has ten or more counts. The genes are TRBV6-2 or TRBV6-3 and TRBJ2-4; TRBD1 matches at 9 bases. This CDR3 spans 18 amino acids. V lost 2 bases, J lost 1 base, and 9 bases stayed unmatched. Germline assignment: CDR1 MNHEY and CDR2 SVGEGT. The CDR3 sequence is CASSYPDRGRGAKNIQYF. In DNA, the CDR3 is TGTGCCAGCAGTTACCCGGACAGGGGTCGTGGGGCCAAAAACATTCAGTACTTC.

This clonotype has more than one count but fewer than ten. The J gene is TRBJ2-5, the V gene TRBV19; perhaps TRBD2 as D (6 bases). Trimming shortened V by 6 bases and J by 3 bases, and 17 bases separated the two germline ends. Germline CDR1 reads LNHDA; CDR2 reads SQIVND (reference sequence). The CDR3 is 15 amino acids. The CDR3 DNA reads TGTGCCAGTAGGGGATCGTACACGGGAGAAGAGACCCAGTACTTC. Translating it yields CASRGSYTGEETQYF.

The chain joins TRBV12-3 or TRBV12-4 to TRBJ1-5; TRBD1 is a possible D gene (5 bases). V was cut by 5 bases and J by 1 base, with 9 bases left in between. There are 14 residues in the CDR3. CDR3: CASSPDRSNQPQHF. The DNA of the CDR3 is TGTGCCAGCAGTCCAGACAGAAGCAATCAGCCCCAGCATTTT.

This clonotype was found many times. The chain has TRBV15 and TRBJ2-7; the match to TRBD1 covers 7 bases. The CDR3 length is 14 residues. V gave up 0 bases and J gave up 3 bases; unmatched junction bases: 2. The germline V gene has CDR1 LNHNV and CDR2 YYDKDF (reference sequence). CDR3 sequence: CATSRDRTGYEQYF. The CDR3 DNA is TGTGCCACCAGCAGAGATAGGACAGGCTACGAGCAGTACTTC.

This clonotype was counted ten times or more. J is TRBJ1-5 and V is TRBV28; maybe TRBD1 (5 bases). V shed 5 bases and J shed 7 bases, with 21 bases lying between them. Germline V gene data show CDR1 as MDHEN and CDR2 as SYDVKM. The CDR3 sequence is 16 residues long. The CDR3 nucleotides are TGTGCCAGCAGTACTCATGTAGGCCAGGGAGGGCAGCCCCAGCATTTT. Its translation is CASSTHVGQGGQPQHF.

The J gene is TRBJ2-3, the V gene TRBV19, with D possibly being TRBD1 (5 bases). This CDR3 is built from 14 residues. V was pared by 5 bases and J by 6 bases, with 15 bases between. Looked up from germline, CDR1 is LNHDA and CDR2 is SQIVND (reference sequence). DNA of the CDR3: TGTGCCAGTAGTTTCCGGACAATCTACGATACGCAGTATTTT. Residues: CASSFRTIYDTQYF.

Many counts were recorded for this clonotype. This chain links TRBV29-1 with TRBJ2-5; D not certain. Trimming left V 2 bases short and J 1 base short, with 8 bases between. This CDR3 region has 13 residues. The V gene's germline CDR1 is SQVTM and CDR2 ANQGSEA. The CDR3 region is CSVERLTQETQYF. The CDR3 DNA reads as TGCAGCGTTGAAAGGCTAACCCAAGAGACCCAGTACTTC.

This clonotype was found many times. V and J are TRBV7-2 and TRBJ2-5; 14 bases are shared with TRBD2. Trimming removed 4 bases from V and 7 bases from J; junction bases left unmatched: 8. There are 16 residues in the CDR3. Germline lookup yields CDR1 SGHTA and CDR2 FQGNSA. The CDR3 nucleotides are TGTGCCAGCAGCTCCCGGACTAGCGGGGGGACGGGGACCCAGTACTTC. Its protein is CASSSRTSGGTGTQYF.